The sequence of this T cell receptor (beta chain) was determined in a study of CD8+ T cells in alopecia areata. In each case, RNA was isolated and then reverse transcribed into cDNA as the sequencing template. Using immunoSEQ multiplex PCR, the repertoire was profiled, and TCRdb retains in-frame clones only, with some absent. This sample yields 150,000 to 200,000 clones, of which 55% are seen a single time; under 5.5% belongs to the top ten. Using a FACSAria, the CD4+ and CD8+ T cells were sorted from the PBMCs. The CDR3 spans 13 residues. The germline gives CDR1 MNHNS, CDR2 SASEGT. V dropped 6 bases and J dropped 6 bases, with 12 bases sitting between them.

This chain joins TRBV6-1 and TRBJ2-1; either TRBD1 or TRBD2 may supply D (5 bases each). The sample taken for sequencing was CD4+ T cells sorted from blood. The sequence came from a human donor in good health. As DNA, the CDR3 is TGTGCCAGCAGATGGCAGGGAGCCAATGAGCAGTTCTTC. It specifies CASRWQGANEQFF.